This TCR beta chain came from a study of T cell repertoires in cytomegalovirus infection. Background on the study: Public TCR beta signatures were indicative of both CMV infection and a matching HLA type.

Germline V CDR1 and CDR2: KGHSH, LQKENI. The CDR3 loop spans 12 amino acids. Between the trimmed V and J ends, which lost 2 bases and 7 bases, there was a span of 9 bases. The study's findings and limits: Summed frequency of shared TCR beta families picked out CMV carriers who also had the relevant HLA. Dominating the ex vivo response were HLA-C-restricted CMV-specific TCR beta clonotypes.

TCRdb reprocessed the reads via MiXCR and lists one record per CDR3 protein. The sample gives under 200,000 distinct CDR3 sequences, roughly 28% of which show up once; under 35% is in the top ten. Concerning this clonotype: As yet, its antigen is unknown.

V is TRBV18 and J is TRBJ2-7; unclear D gene. The specimen was PBMCs. This receptor was identified in a human donor in good health (CMV status not recorded). Some clones in this sample may be carry-over from other donors' samples. CDR3 nucleotide sequence: TGTGCCAGCTCACCATCACCCCTGGAGCAGTACTTC. Translation gives CASSPSPLEQYF.